This TCR beta chain was found in a study of Ad26.COV2.S vaccination and SARS-CoV-2 variants. Treatment indicated: 19 received Ad26.COV2.S at low or high dose, single or two shots; roughly five received placebo; per-sample allocation not given. Sampling was done on day 63 after the first vaccine or placebo injection. Participants' vaccine, an Ad26 vector, delivered Wuhan-strain SARS-CoV-2 spike. The data were produced by immunoSEQ multiplex PCR, yet TCRdb's version contains in-frame clones alone and is incomplete. The data show about 420,000 clones, 88% seen once. The TCR comes from a person aged 18-65 years who received the Ad26.COV2.S COVID-19 vaccine or a placebo. The sequencing here drew on peripheral blood, taken in a trial of Ad26.COV2.S vaccine versus placebo.

The CDR3 spells CASKGLAGGHQDTQYF. CDR3 nucleotide sequence: TGTGCCAGCAAGGGACTAGCGGGGGGGCATCAAGATACGCAGTATTTT. The chain combines TRBV27 with TRBJ2-3, with 16 bases identical to TRBD2. The length of the CDR3 is 16 residues. Germline CDR1 MNHEY, CDR2 SMNVEV (reference sequence). The trim removed 7 bases at V and 5 bases at J, leaving 6 bases unmatched.